The 23 T cell receptor beta chains given below trace back to one sample, sequenced in a study of OX40 agonist ivuxolimab in advanced cancers. The assay was immunoSEQ multiplex PCR, and TCRdb's table has in-frame clones only and misses some. The sample has some 22,000 clones; around 87% are singletons. The material sequenced was CD4+ or CD8+ T cells sorted from blood, taken in a trial of the OX40 agonist ivuxolimab. These receptor sequences come from an adult with an advanced solid tumor such as melanoma, head and neck, liver or kidney cancer.

The chain employs TRBV19 and TRBJ1-6; possible D gene TRBD1, 6 bases. Germline V lookup: CDR1 LNHDA, CDR2 SQIVND (reference sequence). CDR3 length equals 13 residues. V was shortened by 6 bases and J by 13 bases, with 16 bases between the two germline ends. As DNA, the CDR3 is TGTGCCAGTAGCCGGACAGTTGGTACGCCCCTCCACTTT. Translation gives CASSRTVGTPLHF.

V gene TRBV30 combines with J gene TRBJ1-2, with D perhaps TRBD1 (5 bases). The CDR3 spans 14 residues. CDR1 is GTSNPN, CDR2 SVGIG, per germline (reference sequence). Trimming cost V 2 bases and J 7 bases, with 17 bases left between them. The CDR3 DNA is TGTGCCTGGAGTATGGGACTCAGCGGTTCTGGCTACACCTTC. As protein: CAWSMGLSGSGYTF.

The chain has TRBV30 and TRBJ2-3; D ambiguous. V shed 4 bases and J shed 5 bases, with 7 bases lying between them. The CDR3 sequence is 11 residues long. From germline, CDR1 is GTSNPN and CDR2 SVGIG (reference sequence). The CDR3 DNA reads as TGTGCCTGGATTTTTGGAGATACGCAGTATTTT. Its translation: CAWIFGDTQYF.

V and J are TRBV6-5 and TRBJ2-1, with D possibly being TRBD2 (5 bases). This CDR3 spans 13 amino acids. Germline-derived CDR1 and CDR2 are MNHEY and SVGAGI. V dropped 0 bases and J dropped 9 bases, with 9 bases sitting between them. This chain's CDR3 is CASSYSLAGEQFF. Written as DNA, the CDR3 is TGTGCCAGCAGTTACTCGCTGGCGGGTGAGCAGTTCTTC.

The chain combines TRBV6-1 with TRBJ1-1; perhaps TRBD1 as D (6 bases). CDR1 and CDR2 (germline): MNHNS, SASEGT. The CDR3 totals 14 residues. The ends were cut back, 6 bases at V and 4 bases at J, with 15 bases in the middle. The CDR3 is CASRHRAWGTEAFF. The CDR3 DNA reads as TGTGCCAGCAGACACAGGGCCTGGGGCACTGAAGCTTTCTTT.

This rearrangement joins TRBV7-9 to TRBJ1-5; 10 bases are shared with TRBD1. Per germline, CDR1 SEHNR and CDR2 FQNEAQ (reference sequence). V gave up 3 bases and J gave up 4 bases; unmatched junction bases: 3. The CDR3 extends over 15 amino acids. The CDR3 region is CASSFGQGGNQPQHF. CDR3 sequence (DNA): TGTGCCAGCAGCTTCGGACAGGGGGGTAATCAGCCCCAGCATTTT.

On this clone itself: The junction shows a germline mismatch at one end, possibly a read error. The genes are TRBV20-1 and TRBJ1-6; D is possibly TRBD1 (5 bases). The CDR3 sequence is 11 residues long. CDR1 and CDR2 from the germline V gene are DFQATT and SNEGSKA (reference sequence). CDR3 protein: CSALVGEAPRF. The CDR3 DNA reads TGCAGTGCCCTCGTGGGGGAAGCGCCCCGATTT.

The chain couples TRBV5-5 to TRBJ2-7, with 8 bases aligning to TRBD2. The CDR3 loop spans 15 amino acids. In germline, CDR1 is SGHKS, CDR2 YYEKEE (reference sequence). V gave up 4 bases and J gave up 3 bases; unmatched junction bases: 9. The CDR3 coding sequence is TGTGCCAGCAGCATGCCGGGAGGGAACCTCTACGAGCAGTACTTC. It yields the protein CASSMPGGNLYEQYF.

The genes are TRBV7-9 and TRBJ2-1, with 12 bases aligning to TRBD2. V shed 5 bases, J shed 3 bases, and the junction held 5 bases outside the gene matches. Germline V lookup: CDR1 SEHNR, CDR2 FQNEAQ (reference sequence). There are 16 residues in the CDR3. The CDR3 DNA reads as TGTGCCAGCAGCCCCCTAGCGGGGGGGGTCTACAATGAGCAGTTCTTC. This sequence encodes CASSPLAGGVYNEQFF.

The V call is TRBV7-9, the J call TRBJ1-5; 7 bases match TRBD1. The CDR3 loop spans 16 amino acids. From germline, CDR1 is SEHNR and CDR2 FQNEAQ (reference sequence). V gave up 5 bases and J gave up 3 bases; unmatched junction bases: 10. CDR3 loop: CASSTGETVYNQPQHF. The DNA of the CDR3 is TGTGCCAGCAGCACAGGGGAGACAGTTTACAATCAGCCCCAGCATTTT.

As for this clone: The sample contains more than one DNA sequence encoding this CDR3. The V call is TRBV6-5, the J call TRBJ1-1, with 7 bases aligning to TRBD1. CDR1 and CDR2 from the germline V gene are MNHEY and SVGAGI. The CDR3 length is 12 residues. V shed 2 bases and J 8 bases; nucleotides not matched to a gene: 2. The DNA of the CDR3 is TGTGCCAGCAGTTACGGGGACAGCGAAGCTTTCTTT. Protein: CASSYGDSEAFF.

As DNA, the CDR3 is TGTGCCAGCAGTTTACAGAAGGGGGCGGAGACCCAGTACTTC. Translating it yields CASSLQKGAETQYF. The J gene is TRBJ2-5, the V gene TRBV27, with 7 bases fitting TRBD1. The ends lost 2 bases at V and 5 bases at J; junction bases unmatched: 5. The CDR3 spans 14 residues. Germline-derived CDR1 and CDR2 are MNHEY and SMNVEV (reference sequence).

This clone was counted a single time. The chain combines TRBV5-8 with TRBJ1-2; 9 nucleotides agree with TRBD1. V lost 4 bases and J lost 3; bases outside the gene matches: 4. Germline assignment: CDR1 SGHTS and CDR2 YDEGEE. The CDR3 totals 14 residues. CDR3 sequence (DNA): TGTGCCAGCAGCCTTGACAGGGGGGACTATGGCTACACCTTC. Translation gives CASSLDRGDYGYTF.

The rearrangement uses TRBV14 and TRBJ1-2; maybe TRBD1 (6 bases). The CDR3 spans 12 residues. Trimming stripped 4 bases from V and 4 bases from J, with 7 bases between. CDR1 is SGHDN and CDR2 is FVKESK in the germline V gene. The DNA for the CDR3 is TGTGCCAGCAGCCTAGGGGGCTATGGCTACACCTTC. This encodes CASSLGGYGYTF.

This clone was detected only once. The chain links TRBV27 to TRBJ2-7, with 7 bases matching TRBD1. Germline-derived CDR1 and CDR2 are MNHEY and SMNVEV (reference sequence). CDR3 length equals 12 residues. V trimming: 11 bases; J trimming: 3 bases; junction bases outside the gene matches: 7. In DNA, the CDR3 is TGTGCCTCAGGACAGGCGATCTACGAGCAGTACTTC. Translation gives CASGQAIYEQYF.

The chain recombines TRBV7-6 with TRBJ2-6; 7 bases agree with TRBD2. Germline V gene data show CDR1 as SGHVS and CDR2 as FNYEAQ. With V trimmed by 4 bases and J by 3 bases, 0 bases remained unmatched. CDR3 length equals 14 residues. The CDR3 region has the DNA TGTGCCAGCAGCTCGGGAGGTGGGGCCAACGTCCTGACTTTC. Translated, it gives CASSSGGGANVLTF.

This clone was seen only a few times. The chain is built from TRBV19 and TRBJ1-5; D remains ambiguous. Germline lookup yields CDR1 LNHDA and CDR2 SQIVND (reference sequence). The CDR3 spans 15 residues. Trimming took off 8 bases at V and 3 bases at J, with 17 bases between the two ends. CDR3 residues: CASSLSRRHNQPQHF. CDR3 coding DNA: TGTGCCAGTTCCCTATCCCGCCGACACAATCAGCCCCAGCATTTT.

This clone was observed a handful of times. This chain uses TRBV4-3 with TRBJ1-2; D possibly corresponds to TRBD1 (6 bases). Germline V CDR1 and CDR2: LGHNA, YSLEER. The CDR3 is 15 amino acids. The V gene lost 1 base and the J gene lost 4 bases, with 13 bases spanning the gap. This CDR3 is CASSQGPGQFYGYTF. The CDR3 DNA is TGCGCCAGCAGCCAAGGCCCGGGACAATTCTATGGCTACACCTTC.

With regard to this clone: With a much larger clone just one base away, this may be a read error. Other DNA sequences from this sample encode an identical CDR3 as well. The rearrangement uses TRBV5-1 and TRBJ1-2, with a possible D match to TRBD1 (6 bases). From germline, CDR1 is SGHRS and CDR2 YFSETQ. V dropped 0 bases and J dropped 4 bases, with 7 bases sitting between them. CDR3 length: 13 residues. In DNA form, the CDR3 reads TGCGCCAGCAGCTTGGACAGGGTCTATGGCTACACCTTC. This encodes CASSLDRVYGYTF.

The rearrangement uses TRBV27 and TRBJ2-7, with 8 bases matching TRBD1. With 8 bases clipped from V and 3 bases from J, the junction kept 6 bases outside the gene matches. Germline values: CDR1 MNHEY, CDR2 SMNVEV (reference sequence). The CDR3 contains 13 residues. The CDR3 is CASSGQGRYEQYF. The CDR3 region has the DNA TGTGCCAGCTCTGGACAGGGACGCTACGAGCAGTACTTC.

This rearrangement joins TRBV27 to TRBJ1-5; D uncertain. Germline CDR1 is MNHEY and CDR2 is SMNVEV (reference sequence). The CDR3 extends over 14 amino acids. V lost 3 bases and J 1 base, leaving 7 bases between the germline ends. The CDR3 region is CASSFAGSNQPQHF. CDR3 in DNA: TGTGCCAGCAGTTTCGCGGGGAGCAATCAGCCCCAGCATTTT.

A remark on this clone: Mismatch with germline at one junction end may stem from a read error. The chain couples TRBV29-1 to TRBJ2-7; a possible D gene is TRBD1 (5 bases). Germline V gene data show CDR1 as SQVTM and CDR2 as ANQGSEA. The CDR3 length is 14 residues. CDR3 sequence reads: CSVEGHESSYEQYF. As DNA, the CDR3 is TGCAGCGTAGAAGGACATGAATCTTCCTACGAGCAGTACTTC.

V gene TRBV30 combines with J gene TRBJ2-3; 11 positions match TRBD2. The CDR3 consists of 15 residues. Germline V CDR1 and CDR2: GTSNPN, SVGIG (reference sequence). With 4 bases clipped from V and 0 bases from J, the junction kept 3 bases outside the gene matches. Here the CDR3 DNA reads TGTGCCTGGAATAGACTAGCGGGGAGCACAGATACGCAGTATTTT. Encoded protein: CAWNRLAGSTDTQYF.